Below are 11 T cell receptor beta chains sequenced from a single sample in a study of response to subunit inactivated influenza vaccine. MiXCR, applied by TCRdb to the RT-PCR reads, yields one record per CDR3 protein. This sample has over 150,000 distinct CDR3 sequences, with about 11% found just once. The specimen comprised CD8+ T cells sorted from PBMCs, sampled about 23 months after vaccination. The receptors here all came from a man between 45 and 75 years old who received an inactivated influenza vaccine.

This clonotype has at least ten counts. This rearrangement joins TRBV25-1 to TRBJ1-4; TRBD1 aligns across 7 bases. Germline V CDR1 and CDR2: MGHDK, SYGVNS. Losses at the gene ends were 8 bases for V and 7 bases for J; bases not matched to a gene: 4. The CDR3 runs to 12 residues. This CDR3 reads CASDREGEKLFF. CDR3 nucleotides: TGTGCCAGCGACAGGGAGGGTGAAAAACTGTTTTTT.

In this sample, this clonotype turned up many times. The chain employs TRBV4-3 and TRBJ2-4; D unresolved. There are 14 residues in the CDR3. In germline, CDR1 is LGHNA, CDR2 YSLEER. The germline V and J ends were trimmed by 0 bases and 6 bases, with 9 bases remaining between them. The CDR3 nucleotides read TGCGCCAGCAGCCAAGATACATCCCCAAACATTCAGTACTTC. Its translation: CASSQDTSPNIQYF.

This clonotype was seen a handful of times. The chain employs TRBV24-1 and TRBJ2-2; D is unresolved. Germline values: CDR1 KGHDR, CDR2 SFDVKD. The CDR3 is 13 amino acids. Trimming shortened V by 3 bases and J by 2 bases, and 3 bases separated the two germline ends. CDR3 residues: CATSDINTGELFF. The CDR3 DNA reads TGTGCCACCAGTGATATTAACACCGGGGAGCTGTTTTTT.

This clonotype was recorded a few times. V gene TRBV7-9 combines with J gene TRBJ2-6, with D unclear. Germline loops: CDR1 SEHNR, CDR2 FQNEAQ (reference sequence). The ends were cut back, 1 base at V and 1 base at J, with 5 bases in the middle. The CDR3 spans 15 residues. CDR3 bases: TGTGCCAGCAGCTTAGTCCCTTCTGGGGCCAACGTCCTGACTTTC. Translated: CASSLVPSGANVLTF.

V gene TRBV19 combines with J gene TRBJ1-1; 8 bases are shared with TRBD1. This CDR3 has 15 amino acids. Trimming removed 6 bases from V and 9 bases from J; junction bases left unmatched: 15. Germline CDR1 and CDR2: LNHDA and SQIVND (reference sequence). The CDR3 DNA reads as TGTGCCAGTAGGCCCGGGGCAGGCAGGGGGCATCAAGCTTTCTTT. Protein sequence: CASRPGAGRGHQAFF.

The V gene is TRBV4-3, the J gene TRBJ2-3; perhaps TRBD1 as D (6 bases). CDR1 is LGHNA, CDR2 YSLEER, per germline. CDR3 length: 18 amino acids. Trimming removed 0 bases from V and 1 base from J, with 17 bases in between. CDR3 residues: CASSQDGGQGRGTDTQYF. In DNA form, the CDR3 reads TGCGCCAGCAGCCAAGATGGGGGTCAGGGGAGAGGCACAGATACGCAGTATTTT.

This clonotype appeared many times. The chain is built from TRBV7-9 and TRBJ2-2, with D unclear. The CDR3 is 17 amino acids. The ends were cut back, 5 bases at V and 2 bases at J, with 18 bases in the middle. The germline V gene encodes CDR1 SEHNR and CDR2 FQNEAQ (reference sequence). The CDR3 spells CASSPTIDKPNTGELFF. The CDR3 DNA follows: TGTGCCAGCAGCCCCACAATCGACAAGCCAAACACCGGGGAGCTGTTTTTT.

Points on this clonotype: Relative to the germline gene, one junction end is altered; a read error may explain this. The J gene is TRBJ2-1, the V gene TRBV4-3, with a tentative D call TRBD1 (6 bases). The CDR3 extends over 15 amino acids. CDR1 LGHNA and CDR2 YSLEER come from the germline V gene. CDR3 nucleotide sequence: TGCGCCAGCAGCAAAGACAGGTACACCTACAATGAGCAGTTCTTC. It is translated as CASSKDRYTYNEQFF.

This clonotype was seen only a few times. J is TRBJ2-3 and V is TRBV7-9; D gene unclear. Germline V gives CDR1 SEHNR, CDR2 FQNEAQ (reference sequence). This CDR3 is 12 amino acids long. V was trimmed by 8 bases and J by 6 bases, leaving 12 bases between them. The CDR3 loop reads CASAPSRDTQYF. Here the CDR3 DNA reads TGTGCCAGCGCCCCCTCGAGGGATACGCAGTATTTT.

This clonotype has only a few counts. CDR3 DNA sequence: TGTGCCAGCAGCTTAGCAGTTGGACCCCCGGTGGGGTACAATGAGCAGTTCTTC. Residues: CASSLAVGPPVGYNEQFF. This rearrangement joins TRBV7-8 to TRBJ2-1; D is unresolved. Germline CDR1 reads SGHVS; CDR2 reads FQNEAQ. V lost 0 bases and J lost 4, with 19 bases in between. The CDR3 runs to 18 residues.

This clonotype was seen more than once but under ten times. The chain recombines TRBV7-9 with TRBJ2-5, with D uncertain. The CDR3 loop spans 11 amino acids. Trimming took off 5 bases at V and 7 bases at J, with 8 bases between the two ends. Germline assignment: CDR1 SEHNR and CDR2 FQNEAQ (reference sequence). The CDR3 here is CASSPATTQYF. The CDR3 nucleotides are TGTGCCAGCAGCCCCGCGACGACCCAGTACTTC.